This T cell receptor beta chain derives from a study of blood T cell repertoires in COVID-19. Study details: The United States, Italy and Spain supplied acute and convalescent COVID-19 samples. Nucleic acid was either cDNA or gDNA, and it came from T cells, B-cell-depleted T cells, or PBMCs.

Methods used by the authors: Estimation of nucleated cell counts relied on the amplification of reference gene primers. Clones were read by immunoSEQ multiplex PCR, and TCRdb kept only the in-frame ones, dropping some. V and J calls and clone size are as listed in that table; D and trimming were resolved from the DNA. The data show 35,000 to 55,000 clones, roughly 90% seen once. Losses at the gene ends were 5 bases for V and 2 bases for J; bases not matched to a gene: 7. Per the germline V gene, CDR1 is MGHDK and CDR2 is SYGVNS. The CDR3 contains 15 residues. This clone was detected only once. The rearrangement joins TRBV25-1 to TRBJ2-7; 9 positions match TRBD1. The receptor was isolated from a human donor in a cohort sampled during active COVID-19. The sample comprised peripheral blood. The chain's CDR3 is CASSNPGQGAYEQYF. CDR3 nucleotides: TGTGCCAGCAGTAATCCGGGACAGGGAGCCTACGAGCAGTACTTC.